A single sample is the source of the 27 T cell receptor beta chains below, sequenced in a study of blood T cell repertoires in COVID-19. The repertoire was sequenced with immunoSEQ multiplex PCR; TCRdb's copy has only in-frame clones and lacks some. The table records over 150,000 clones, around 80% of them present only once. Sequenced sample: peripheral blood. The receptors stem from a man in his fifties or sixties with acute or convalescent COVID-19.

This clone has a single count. The CDR3 loop reads CASRGAPGQGVSGANVLTF. The CDR3 DNA reads as TGTGCCAGCAGGGGGGCTCCGGGACAGGGAGTGTCTGGGGCCAACGTCCTGACTTTC. The chain links TRBV2 to TRBJ2-6, with 9 nucleotides matching TRBD1. This CDR3 is 19 amino acids long. Trimming at V came to 6 bases and at J to 1 base, leaving 13 bases not matched to a gene. Germline lookup yields CDR1 SNHLY and CDR2 FYNNEI.

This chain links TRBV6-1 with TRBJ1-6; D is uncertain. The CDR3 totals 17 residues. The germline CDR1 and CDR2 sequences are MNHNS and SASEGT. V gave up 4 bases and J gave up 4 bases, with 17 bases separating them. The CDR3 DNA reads TGTGCCAGCAGTGTATGGGGAGAAGCAACTTATAATTCACCCCTCCACTTT. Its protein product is CASSVWGEATYNSPLHF.

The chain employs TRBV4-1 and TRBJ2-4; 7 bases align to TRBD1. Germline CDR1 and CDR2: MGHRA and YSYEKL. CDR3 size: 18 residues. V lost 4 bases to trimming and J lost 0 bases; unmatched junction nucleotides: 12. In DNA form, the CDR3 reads TGCGCCAGCAGCCCTGGACAGGCCCATGGGCTAGCCAAAAACATTCAGTACTTC. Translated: CASSPGQAHGLAKNIQYF.

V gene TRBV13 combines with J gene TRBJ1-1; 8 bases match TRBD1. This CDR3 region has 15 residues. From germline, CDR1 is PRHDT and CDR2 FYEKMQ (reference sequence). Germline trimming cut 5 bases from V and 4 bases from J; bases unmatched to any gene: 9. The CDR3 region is CASSPTRQGRTEAFF. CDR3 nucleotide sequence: TGTGCCAGCAGCCCGACCCGACAGGGGCGCACTGAAGCTTTCTTT.

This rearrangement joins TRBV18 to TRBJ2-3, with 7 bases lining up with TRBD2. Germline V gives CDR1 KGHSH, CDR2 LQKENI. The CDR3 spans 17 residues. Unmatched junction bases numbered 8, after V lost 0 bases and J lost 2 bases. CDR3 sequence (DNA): TGTGCCAGCTCACCACCGGGGAGGGCATTGTCCACAGATACGCAGTATTTT. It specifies CASSPPGRALSTDTQYF. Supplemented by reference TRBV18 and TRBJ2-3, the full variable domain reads NAGVMQNPRHLVRRRGQEARLRCSPMKGHSHVYWYRQLPEEGLKFMVYLQKENIIDESGMPKERFSAEFPKEGPSILRIQQVVRGDSAAYFCASSPPGRALSTDTQYFGPGTRLTVL.

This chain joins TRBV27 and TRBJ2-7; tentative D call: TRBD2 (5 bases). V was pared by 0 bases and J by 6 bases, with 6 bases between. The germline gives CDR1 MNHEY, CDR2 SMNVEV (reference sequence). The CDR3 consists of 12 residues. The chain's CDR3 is CASSLSRGEQYF. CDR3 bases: TGTGCCAGCAGTTTATCCCGGGGCGAGCAGTACTTC.

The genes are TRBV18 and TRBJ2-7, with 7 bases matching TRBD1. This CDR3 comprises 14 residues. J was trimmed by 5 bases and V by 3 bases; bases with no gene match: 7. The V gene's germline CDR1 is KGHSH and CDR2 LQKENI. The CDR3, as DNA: TGTGCCAGCTCACCCGAGACAGGGAACAACGAGCAGTACTTC. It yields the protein CASSPETGNNEQYF.

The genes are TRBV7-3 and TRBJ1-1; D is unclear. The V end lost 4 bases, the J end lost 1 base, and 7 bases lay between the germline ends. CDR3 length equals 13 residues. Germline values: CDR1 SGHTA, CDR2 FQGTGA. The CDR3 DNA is TGTGCCAGCAGCTCCCAATCGAACACTGAAGCTTTCTTT. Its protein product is CASSSQSNTEAFF.

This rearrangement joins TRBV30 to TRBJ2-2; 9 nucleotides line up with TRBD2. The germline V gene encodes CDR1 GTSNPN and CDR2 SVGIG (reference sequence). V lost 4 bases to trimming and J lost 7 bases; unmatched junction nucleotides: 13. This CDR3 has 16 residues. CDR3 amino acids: CAWISSGGLTDGELFF. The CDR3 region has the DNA TGTGCCTGGATTTCAAGCGGGGGGCTGACCGACGGGGAGCTGTTTTTT.

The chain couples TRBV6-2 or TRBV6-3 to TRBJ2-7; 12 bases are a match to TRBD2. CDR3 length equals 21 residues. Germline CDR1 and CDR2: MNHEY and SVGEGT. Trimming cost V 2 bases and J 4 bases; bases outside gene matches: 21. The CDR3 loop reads CASSYPVIWASGGASRYEQYF. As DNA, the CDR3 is TGTGCCAGCAGTTACCCCGTAATCTGGGCTAGCGGGGGGGCGAGTCGTTACGAGCAGTACTTC.

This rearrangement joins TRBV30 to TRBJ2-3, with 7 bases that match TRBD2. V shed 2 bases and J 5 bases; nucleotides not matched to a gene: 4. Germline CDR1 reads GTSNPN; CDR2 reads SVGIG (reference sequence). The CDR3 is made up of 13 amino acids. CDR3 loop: CAWSLTSQDTQYF. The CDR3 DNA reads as TGTGCCTGGAGTCTGACTAGCCAAGATACGCAGTATTTT.

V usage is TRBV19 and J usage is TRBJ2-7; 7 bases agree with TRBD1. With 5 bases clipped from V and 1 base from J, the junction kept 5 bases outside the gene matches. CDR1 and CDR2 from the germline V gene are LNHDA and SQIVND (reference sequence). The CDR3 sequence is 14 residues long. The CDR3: CASSYRDRSYEQYF. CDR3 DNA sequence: TGTGCCAGTAGTTACCGGGACAGATCCTACGAGCAGTACTTC.

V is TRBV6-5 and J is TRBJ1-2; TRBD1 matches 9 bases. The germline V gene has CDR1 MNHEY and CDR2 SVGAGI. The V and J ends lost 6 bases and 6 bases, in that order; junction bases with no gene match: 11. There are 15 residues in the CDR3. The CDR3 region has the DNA TGTGCCAGCAGCCCCCTGGGACAGGGAAGGGATGGCTACACCTTC. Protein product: CASSPLGQGRDGYTF.

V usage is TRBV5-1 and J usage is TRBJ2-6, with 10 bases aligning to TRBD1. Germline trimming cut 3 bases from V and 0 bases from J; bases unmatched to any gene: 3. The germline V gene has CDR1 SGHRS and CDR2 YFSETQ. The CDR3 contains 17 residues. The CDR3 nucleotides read TGCGCCAGCAGCTGGGGGACAGGGGTCTCTGGGGCCAACGTCCTGACTTTC. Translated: CASSWGTGVSGANVLTF.

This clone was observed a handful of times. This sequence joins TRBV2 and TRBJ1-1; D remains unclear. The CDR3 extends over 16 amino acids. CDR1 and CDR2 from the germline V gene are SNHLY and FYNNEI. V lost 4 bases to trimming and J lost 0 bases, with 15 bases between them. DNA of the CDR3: TGTGCCAGCAGTGGGAGGCTTATCTCCATGAACACTGAAGCTTTCTTT. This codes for CASSGRLISMNTEAFF.

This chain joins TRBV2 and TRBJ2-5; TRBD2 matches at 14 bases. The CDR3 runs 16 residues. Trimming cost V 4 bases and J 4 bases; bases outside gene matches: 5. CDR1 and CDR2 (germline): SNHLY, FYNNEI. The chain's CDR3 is CASSGLAGGRIETQYF. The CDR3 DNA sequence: TGTGCCAGCAGTGGACTAGCGGGGGGGCGAATAGAGACCCAGTACTTC. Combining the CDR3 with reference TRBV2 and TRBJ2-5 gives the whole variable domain EPEVTQTPSHQVTQMGQEVILRCVPISNHLYFYWYRQILGQKVEFLVSFYNNEISEKSEIFDDQFSVERPDGSNFTLKIRSTKLEDSAMYFCASSGLAGGRIETQYFGPGTRLLVL.

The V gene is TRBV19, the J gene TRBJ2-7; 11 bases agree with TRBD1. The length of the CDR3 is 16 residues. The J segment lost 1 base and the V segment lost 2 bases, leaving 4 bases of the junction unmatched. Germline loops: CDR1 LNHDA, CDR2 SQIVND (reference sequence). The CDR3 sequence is CASSILGTGGSYEQYF. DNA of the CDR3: TGTGCCAGTAGTATACTCGGGACAGGGGGTTCCTACGAGCAGTACTTC. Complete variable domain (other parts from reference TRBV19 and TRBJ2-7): DGGITQSPKYLFRKEGQNVTLSCEQNLNHDAMYWYRQDPGQGLRLIYYSQIVNDFQKGDIAEGYSVSREKKESFPLTVTSAQKNPTAFYLCASSILGTGGSYEQYFGPGTRLTVT.

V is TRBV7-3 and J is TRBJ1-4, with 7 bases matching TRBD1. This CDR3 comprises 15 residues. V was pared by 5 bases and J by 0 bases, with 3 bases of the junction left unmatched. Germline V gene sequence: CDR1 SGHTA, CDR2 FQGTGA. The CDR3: CASSETGATNEKLFF. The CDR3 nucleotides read TGTGCCAGCAGCGAAACAGGGGCAACTAATGAAAAACTGTTTTTT.

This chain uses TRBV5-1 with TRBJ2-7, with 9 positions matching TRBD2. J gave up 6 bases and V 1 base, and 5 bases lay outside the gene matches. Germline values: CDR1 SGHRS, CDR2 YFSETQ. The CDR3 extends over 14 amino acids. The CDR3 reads CASSLRAGGGEQYF. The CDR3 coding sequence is TGCGCCAGCAGCTTGCGAGCGGGGGGAGGCGAGCAGTACTTC.

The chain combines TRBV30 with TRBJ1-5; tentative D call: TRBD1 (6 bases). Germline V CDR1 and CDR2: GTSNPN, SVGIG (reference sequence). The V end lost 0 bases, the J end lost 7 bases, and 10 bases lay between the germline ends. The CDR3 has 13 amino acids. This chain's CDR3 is CAWSVGGEQPQHF. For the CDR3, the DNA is TGTGCCTGGAGTGTAGGGGGGGAACAGCCCCAGCATTTT.

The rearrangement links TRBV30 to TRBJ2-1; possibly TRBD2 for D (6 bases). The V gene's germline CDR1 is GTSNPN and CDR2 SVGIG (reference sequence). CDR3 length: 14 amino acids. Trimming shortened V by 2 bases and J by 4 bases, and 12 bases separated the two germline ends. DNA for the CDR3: TGTGCCTGGAGTCCCCGGGAGCGATACAATGAGCAGTTCTTC. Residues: CAWSPRERYNEQFF.

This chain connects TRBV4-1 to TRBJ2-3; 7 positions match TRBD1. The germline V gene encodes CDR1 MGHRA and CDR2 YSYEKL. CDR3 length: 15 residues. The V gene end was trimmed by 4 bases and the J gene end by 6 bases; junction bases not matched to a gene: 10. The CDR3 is CASSPKGAPGDTQYF. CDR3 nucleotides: TGCGCCAGCAGCCCGAAGGGGGCTCCCGGGGATACGCAGTATTTT.

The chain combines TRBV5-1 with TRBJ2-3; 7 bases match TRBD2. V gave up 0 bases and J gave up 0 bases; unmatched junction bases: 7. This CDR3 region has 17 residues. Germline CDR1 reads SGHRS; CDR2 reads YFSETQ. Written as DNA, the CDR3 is TGCGCCAGCAGCTTGGCTCAGCGGGGACGAAGCACAGATACGCAGTATTTT. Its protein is CASSLAQRGRSTDTQYF. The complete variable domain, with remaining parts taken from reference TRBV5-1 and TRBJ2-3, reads KAGVTQTPRYLIKTRGQQVTLSCSPISGHRSVSWYQQTPGQGLQFLFEYFSETQRNKGNFPGRFSGRQFSNSRSEMNVSTLELGDSALYLCASSLAQRGRSTDTQYFGPGTRLTVL.

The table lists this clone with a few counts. The CDR3 region is CASSDLGTGNYGYTF. The CDR3 DNA reads TGTGCCAGCAGTGACCTCGGGACAGGGAACTATGGCTACACCTTC. This chain joins TRBV6-1 and TRBJ1-2, with TRBD1 matching over 9 bases. The CDR3 is 15 residues long. J lost 2 bases, V lost 3 bases, and 4 bases had no gene match. Germline V gives CDR1 MNHNS, CDR2 SASEGT.

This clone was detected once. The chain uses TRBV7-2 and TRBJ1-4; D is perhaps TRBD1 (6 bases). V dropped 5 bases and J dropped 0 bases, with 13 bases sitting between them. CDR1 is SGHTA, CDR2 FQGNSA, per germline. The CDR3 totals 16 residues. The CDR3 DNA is TGTGCCAGCAGCACCGAGACAGGAGCAACTAATGAAAAACTGTTTTTT. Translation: CASSTETGATNEKLFF.

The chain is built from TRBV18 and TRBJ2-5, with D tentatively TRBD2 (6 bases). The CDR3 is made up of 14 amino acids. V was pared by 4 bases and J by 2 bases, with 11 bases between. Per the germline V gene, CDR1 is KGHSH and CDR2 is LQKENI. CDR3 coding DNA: TGTGCCAGCTCACTCACGGAGGGTCAAGAGACCCAGTACTTC. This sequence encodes CASSLTEGQETQYF.

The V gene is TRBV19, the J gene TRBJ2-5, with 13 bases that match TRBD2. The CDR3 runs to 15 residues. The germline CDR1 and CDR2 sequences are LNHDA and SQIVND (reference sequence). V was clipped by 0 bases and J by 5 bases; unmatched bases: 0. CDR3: CASSIELAGGETQYF. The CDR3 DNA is TGTGCCAGTAGTATAGAACTAGCGGGGGGGGAGACCCAGTACTTC.